This is a list of T cell receptor beta chains from one sample in a study of CD8 T cells in Susac syndrome. TCRdb reprocessed the immunoSEQ multiplex PCR reads with MiXCR, giving one entry per CDR3 protein. Of about 120,000 distinct CDR3 sequences listed, roughly 90% were seen once; the top ten hold roughly 0.12%. What was sequenced was CD8+ T cells from PBMCs. These receptors originate from a human donor in good health. Both conserved end residues are part of each CDR3. A D gene is named only where the DNA matches it firmly. Some rows have no size entry. The others give once, few or many, or a class for an expanded clone.

TRBD1	TRBV29-1	.	TRBJ1-2	CSVVARGQGAYGYTF	TGCAGCGTTGTTGCGAGGGGGCAGGGGGCGTATGGCTACACCTTC
TRBD1	TRBV12-3/TRBV12-4	.	TRBJ1-4	CASSRTGLQEKLFF	TGTGCCAGCTCTCGGACAGGGCTACAGGAAAAACTGTTTTTT
TRBD1	TRBV7-8	.	TRBJ2-5	CASSSGQGGTQYF	TGTGCCAGCAGCTCGGGACAGGGGGGGACCCAGTACTTC
TRBD1	TRBV2	.	TRBJ1-1	CASDPGQGGPEAFF	TGTGCCAGCGATCCGGGACAGGGTGGGCCTGAAGCTTTCTTT
.	TRBV20-1	.	TRBJ2-3	CSARGALLKTVTDTQYF	TGCAGTGCTAGAGGGGCCCTCCTAAAGACCGTCACAGATACGCAGTATTTT
.	TRBV14	.	TRBJ1-1	CASSQETMGETEAFF	TGTGCCAGCAGCCAAGAAACCATGGGGGAGACTGAAGCTTTCTTT
.	TRBV20-1	.	TRBJ1-2	CSAITGTFRGYTF	TGCAGTGCTATCACAGGGACCTTTCGAGGCTACACCTTC
.	TRBV11-2	.	TRBJ2-7	CASSVGSGYEQYF	TGTGCCAGCAGCGTGGGATCAGGTTACGAGCAGTACTTC
TRBD1	TRBV2	.	TRBJ2-1	CASIRGTGGYNEQFF	TGTGCCAGCATACGAGGAACAGGGGGGTACAATGAGCAGTTCTTC
.	TRBV12-5	.	TRBJ1-1	CASGLAPTVIF	TGTGCTAGTGGTTTGGCCCCGACAGTCATCTTT
.	TRBV7-2	.	TRBJ1-1	CASSLNAGEAAKAFF	TGTGCCAGCAGCTTAAATGCGGGGGAGGCCGCGAAAGCTTTCTTT
.	TRBV14	.	TRBJ2-7	CASSQSGTFYEQYF	TGTGCCAGCAGCCAATCGGGTACTTTTTACGAGCAGTACTTC
.	TRBV12-3/TRBV12-4	.	TRBJ2-1	CASTLDGAEQFF	TGTGCCAGCACTTTGGATGGGGCCGAGCAGTTCTTC
.	TRBV6-1	.	TRBJ2-7	CASGEGGTVAYEQYF	TGTGCCAGTGGCGAGGGGGGGACAGTTGCCTACGAGCAGTACTTC
.	TRBV6-2/TRBV6-3	.	TRBJ1-1	CASSYTGGGSMNTEAFF	TGTGCCAGCAGTTACACCGGGGGGGGGAGCATGAACACTGAAGCTTTCTTT
TRBD1	TRBV2	once	TRBJ1-1	CASSAGTGDTEAFF	TGTGCCAGCAGCGCCGGGACAGGGGACACTGAAGCTTTCTTT
TRBD2	TRBV29-1	.	TRBJ2-3	CSVGQGGDTQYF	TGCAGCGTTGGGCAGGGAGGGGATACGCAGTATTTT
.	TRBV29-1	.	TRBJ1-1	CSVGTVEAFF	TGCAGCGTTGGGACAGTTGAAGCTTTCTTT
.	TRBV19	.	TRBJ1-1	CASSIEGARMNTEAFF	TGTGCCAGTAGTATCGAAGGCGCCAGAATGAACACTGAAGCTTTCTTT
TRBD1	TRBV12-3/TRBV12-4	.	TRBJ1-5	CASKGQWNDQPQHF	TGTGCCAGCAAGGGACAGTGGAACGATCAGCCCCAGCATTTT
.	TRBV6-2/TRBV6-3	.	TRBJ2-5	CASKPQGEETQYF	TGTGCCAGCAAACCTCAGGGTGAGGAGACCCAGTACTTC
.	TRBV6-1	.	TRBJ2-1	CASSPQERGSSYNEQFF	TGTGCCAGCAGCCCCCAAGAAAGGGGGAGCTCCTACAATGAGCAGTTCTTC
.	TRBV3-1	.	TRBJ1-5	CASSQDGGVGNQPQHF	TGTGCCAGCAGCCAAGATGGGGGAGTTGGCAATCAGCCCCAGCATTTT
TRBD1	TRBV20-1	.	TRBJ1-6	CSAAGQGNSPLHF	TGCAGTGCCGCGGGACAGGGTAATTCACCCCTCCACTTT
TRBD2	TRBV10-3	.	TRBJ2-7	CAISDLGGGRRFNEQYF	TGTGCCATCAGTGACCTTGGCGGGGGTCGCCGGTTCAACGAGCAGTACTTC
TRBD1	TRBV7-9	.	TRBJ2-1	CASSLWGQGAHNEQFF	TGTGCCAGCAGCTTATGGGGACAGGGGGCTCACAATGAGCAGTTCTTC
.	TRBV12-3/TRBV12-4	.	TRBJ2-2	CASSLISDILTGELFF	TGTGCCAGCAGTTTAATATCGGACATACTGACCGGGGAGCTGTTTTTT
TRBD1	TRBV6-2/TRBV6-3	once	TRBJ2-1	CASSYSPGQGIYNEQFF	TGTGCCAGCAGTTATTCACCGGGACAGGGGATCTACAATGAGCAGTTCTTC
.	TRBV5-1	.	TRBJ2-5	CASSPSAGETQYF	TGCGCCAGCAGCCCGTCTGCGGGGGAGACCCAGTACTTC
TRBD2	TRBV7-9	once	TRBJ2-1	CASSSTGGSSYNEQFF	TGTGCCAGCAGTTCCACCGGGGGGAGCTCCTACAATGAGCAGTTCTTC
.	TRBV30	.	TRBJ2-7	CAWVGQNYEQYF	TGTGCCTGGGTTGGACAGAACTACGAGCAGTACTTC
.	TRBV15	.	TRBJ2-5	CATSSGHGKETQYF	TGTGCCACCAGCAGCGGACATGGGAAAGAGACCCAGTACTTC
.	TRBV20-1	.	TRBJ1-5	CSASDGQPQHF	TGCAGTGCTAGCGATGGGCAGCCCCAGCATTTT
.	TRBV11-1	.	TRBJ1-1	CASSLSPFGTEAFF	TGTGCCAGCAGCTTATCACCATTCGGGACTGAAGCTTTCTTT
.	TRBV29-1	.	TRBJ1-1	CSVDPHRANTEAFF	TGCAGCGTTGATCCTCACAGAGCCAACACTGAAGCTTTCTTT
.	TRBV28	.	TRBJ1-5	CASLQGGSPSNQPQHF	TGTGCCAGCTTACAGGGAGGGAGCCCTAGCAATCAGCCCCAGCATTTT
.	TRBV5-6	once	TRBJ1-4	CASSSMESGREKLFF	TGTGCCAGCAGCTCGATGGAGAGCGGGCGTGAAAAACTGTTTTTT
.	TRBV20-1	.	TRBJ1-5	CSTRRREQPQHF	TGCAGTACAAGGAGACGTGAGCAGCCCCAGCATTTT
.	TRBV5-1	.	TRBJ2-3	CASSSGGGYTDTQYF	TGCGCCAGCAGCTCCGGAGGGGGGTACACAGATACGCAGTATTTT
.	TRBV6-2/TRBV6-3	.	TRBJ2-7	CASSYSRILSYEQYF	TGTGCCAGCAGTTACTCGAGGATCCTCTCCTACGAGCAGTACTTC
TRBD2	TRBV7-6	.	TRBJ2-7	CASSLEGGGSAYEQYF	TGTGCCAGCAGCTTAGAAGGCGGGGGTAGCGCCTACGAGCAGTACTTC
.	TRBV18	once	TRBJ2-3	CASSPLDPYTDTQYF	TGTGCCAGCTCACCTCTAGACCCTTACACAGATACGCAGTATTTT
.	TRBV5-1	.	TRBJ2-3	CASSLEGIADTQYF	TGCGCCAGCAGCTTGGAAGGGATTGCAGATACGCAGTATTTT
.	TRBV5-4	.	TRBJ1-1	CASSLDPGRNTEAFF	TGTGCCAGCAGCTTGGACCCAGGGCGTAATACTGAAGCTTTCTTT
.	TRBV3-1	.	TRBJ2-2	CASSRQGGAGELFF	TGTGCCAGCAGCCGACAGGGAGGCGCCGGGGAGCTGTTTTTT
.	TRBV6-5	.	TRBJ2-7	CASTRGGGYEQYF	TGTGCCAGCACCCGGGGCGGCGGGTACGAGCAGTACTTC